This TCR beta chain was observed in a study of cytomegalovirus exposure and HLA in healthy donors. 60 Vbeta and 13 Jbeta primers were used in PCR. Data came from immunoSEQ multiplex PCR; TCRdb stores just in-frame clones and leaves some out. The table shows more than 80,000 clones, with roughly 76% occurring only once. The V gene's germline CDR1 is SNHLY and CDR2 FYNNEI. CDR3 size: 15 residues. The junction had 12 bases not matched to a gene; V was cut back by 8 bases and J by 4 bases. The sequencing sample was made of PBMCs. The chain carries TRBV2 and TRBJ2-3; 7 nucleotides agree with TRBD1. This clonotype was sampled from a woman aged 55-69 years in good health and CMV-seropositive. CDR3: CASRRTGVAADTQYF. The CDR3 coding sequence is TGTGCCAGCCGGCGTACAGGGGTAGCAGCAGATACGCAGTATTTT.